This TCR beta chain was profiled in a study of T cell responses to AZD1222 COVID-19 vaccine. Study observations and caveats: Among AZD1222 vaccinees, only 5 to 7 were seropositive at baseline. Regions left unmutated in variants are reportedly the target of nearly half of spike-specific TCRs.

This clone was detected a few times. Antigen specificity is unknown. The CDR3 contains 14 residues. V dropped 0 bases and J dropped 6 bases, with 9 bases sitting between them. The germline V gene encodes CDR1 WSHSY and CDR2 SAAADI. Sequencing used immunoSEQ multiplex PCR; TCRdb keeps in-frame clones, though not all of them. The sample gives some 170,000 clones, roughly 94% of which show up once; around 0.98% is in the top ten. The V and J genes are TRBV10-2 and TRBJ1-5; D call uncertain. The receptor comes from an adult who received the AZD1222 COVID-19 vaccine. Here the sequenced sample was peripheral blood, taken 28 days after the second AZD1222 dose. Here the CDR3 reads CASSESDAAQPQHF. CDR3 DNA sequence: TGCGCCAGCAGTGAGTCGGACGCGGCTCAGCCCCAGCATTTT.